Listed below are T cell receptor beta chains from one sample, sequenced in a study of beta chain features in type 1 diabetes. Sequenced by immunoSEQ multiplex PCR; TCRdb stores in-frame clones only, minus some. The profile shows about 160,000 clones, more than 60% of them singletons. Sequencing was performed on naive CD4+ T cells from blood. Receptors originate from a man in his thirties or forties with type 1 diabetes. Each CDR3 is given without its conserved first and last residue. The order of the fields is V gene, CDR3 protein.

>TRBV2
ASSTGVGYNEQF
>TRBV25-1
ASSESGAETQY
>TRBV4-3
ASSQGNEQF
>TRBV30
AWSVYWTEAF
>TRBV30
AWSRDGYT
>TRBV27
ASSDRDLGLGEQY
>TRBV29-1
SVGQAGEQY
>TRBV11-2
ASSLDGGGTDTQY
>TRBV4-3
ASSQDGTGQETQY
>TRBV9
ASSPWTGTGELF
>TRBV29-1
SARTGSNEKLF
>TRBV29-1
SVGGQGYTEAF
>TRBV29-1
SVGRQGNYEQY
>TRBV27
ASSSLLKGRASN
>TRBV7-9
ASSQDRGYNTEAF
>TRBV28
ASSSQSRDNSPLH
>TRBV7-9
ASSFRGTNEKLF
>TRBV19
ASSISSAGVQETQY
>TRBV29-1
SVEDPREETQY
>TRBV29-1
SVVGRQGPGHEQY
>TRBV29-1
SVRGTPQETQY
>TRBV7-9
ASSSRRAGANVLT
>TRBV29-1
SVEGGGGSEAF
>TRBV25-1
ASSQAGVIDTQY
>TRBV9
ASSSVGVGELF
>TRBV6-1
ASSESVNQPQH
>TRBV7-9
ASSRGLDRPDTQY
>TRBV5-1
ASSLEGSYEQY
>TRBV29-1
SVVPRTDTQY
>TRBV7-2
ASSLTGGYNEQF
>TRBV29-1
STQTRGQSTEAF
>TRBV6-6
ASRRQESEQF
>TRBV7-9
ASSLAVSGNEQF